This T cell receptor (beta chain) was documented in a study of blood T cell repertoires in COVID-19. Overall study: The samples span acute and convalescent COVID-19 from the United States, Italy and Spain. T cells, B-cell-depleted T cells, or PBMCs provided the cDNA or gDNA that served as material.

Germline-derived CDR1 and CDR2 are SGHTA and FQGTGA. The CDR3 totals 13 residues. Trimming took off 4 bases at V and 3 bases at J, with 9 bases between the two ends. Participant reports of clinical history set cohort assignment. Profiling relied on immunoSEQ multiplex PCR, and the TCRdb table lists in-frame clones only, not all of them. The sample carries hundreds of thousands of clones, 87% recorded once. This clone is a singleton in its sample. Sample: PBMCs or T cells enriched from blood (not recorded which). The chain joins TRBV7-3 to TRBJ1-1, with a possible D match to TRBD1 (5 bases). This TCR was sampled from a woman between 25 and 40 years old with acute COVID-19. For the CDR3, the DNA is TGTGCCAGCAGCTCCCAAGGGGACACTGAAGCTTTCTTT. Amino acid sequence: CASSSQGDTEAFF.